What follows describes a single T cell receptor (beta chain). Its specificity is not known. Produced via immunoSEQ multiplex PCR; TCRdb's table is partial and in-frame only. The top ten hold about 0.42% of the sample, which has around 1.5 million clones, 95% to 99% seen once. Looked up from germline, CDR1 is SGHAT and CDR2 is FQNNGV. V lost 2 bases and J lost 11; bases outside the gene matches: 8. The CDR3 sequence is 15 residues long. The data derive from a study of shared clonotypes between healthy human individuals. Background on the study: The study used three CD4 naive, three CD4 memory, two CD8 naive and one CD8 memory plate per donor.

The donors, all of them Caucasian adults, lived in Nashville, Tennessee. The CD4+ fraction was divided into a CD45RA+ naive subset and a CD45RA-negative memory subset. Findings and caveats of the study: Sampling included only blood; tissue repertoires likely differ.

The specimen was naive CD4+ T cells sorted from blood. As to subset: CD45RA+ positively selected. The sequence derives from a man in his thirties or forties in good health. The chain combines TRBV11-2 with TRBJ1-4, with 10 nucleotides matching TRBD1. CDR3: CASSLTDRGQEKLFF. The CDR3 bases are TGTGCCAGCAGCTTAACAGACAGGGGGCAAGAGAAACTGTTTTTT.